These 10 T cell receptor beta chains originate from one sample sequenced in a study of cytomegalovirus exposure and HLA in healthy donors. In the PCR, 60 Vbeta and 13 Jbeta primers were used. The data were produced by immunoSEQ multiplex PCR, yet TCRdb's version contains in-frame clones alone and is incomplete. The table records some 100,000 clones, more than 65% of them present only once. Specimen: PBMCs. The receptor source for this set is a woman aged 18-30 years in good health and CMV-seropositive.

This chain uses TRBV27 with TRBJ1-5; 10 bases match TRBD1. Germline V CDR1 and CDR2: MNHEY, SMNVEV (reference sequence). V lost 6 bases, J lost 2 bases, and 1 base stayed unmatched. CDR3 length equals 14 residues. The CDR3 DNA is TGTGCCAGCAGGACAGGGGGCGGCAATCAGCCCCAGCATTTT. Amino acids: CASRTGGGNQPQHF.

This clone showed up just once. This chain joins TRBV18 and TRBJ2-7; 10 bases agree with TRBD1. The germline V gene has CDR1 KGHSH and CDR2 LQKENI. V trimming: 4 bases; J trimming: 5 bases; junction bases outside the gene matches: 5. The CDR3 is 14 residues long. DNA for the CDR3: TGTGCCAGCTCACTTATGGACAGGGGGAACGAGCAGTACTTC. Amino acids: CASSLMDRGNEQYF. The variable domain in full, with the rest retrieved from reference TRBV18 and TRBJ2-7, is NAGVMQNPRHLVRRRGQEARLRCSPMKGHSHVYWYRQLPEEGLKFMVYLQKENIIDESGMPKERFSAEFPKEGPSILRIQQVVRGDSAAYFCASSLMDRGNEQYFGPGTRLTVT.

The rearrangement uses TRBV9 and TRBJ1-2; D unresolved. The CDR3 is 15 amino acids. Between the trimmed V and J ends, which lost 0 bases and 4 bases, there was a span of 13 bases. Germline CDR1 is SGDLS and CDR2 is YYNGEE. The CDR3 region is CASSVDPGSGYGYTF. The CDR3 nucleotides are TGTGCCAGCAGCGTAGACCCGGGGTCGGGCTATGGCTACACCTTC. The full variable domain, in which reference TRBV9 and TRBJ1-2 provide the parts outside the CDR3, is DSGVTQTPKHLITATGQRVTLRCSPRSGDLSVYWYQQSLDQGLQFLIQYYNGEERAKGNILERFSAQQFPDLHSELNLSSLELGDSALYFCASSVDPGSGYGYTFGSGTRLTVV.

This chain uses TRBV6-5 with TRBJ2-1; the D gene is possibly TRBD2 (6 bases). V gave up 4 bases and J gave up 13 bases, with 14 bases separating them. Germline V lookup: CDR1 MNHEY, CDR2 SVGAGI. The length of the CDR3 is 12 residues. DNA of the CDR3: TGTGCCAGCAGTTCACCGGGACTCACACAGTTCTTC. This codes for CASSSPGLTQFF.

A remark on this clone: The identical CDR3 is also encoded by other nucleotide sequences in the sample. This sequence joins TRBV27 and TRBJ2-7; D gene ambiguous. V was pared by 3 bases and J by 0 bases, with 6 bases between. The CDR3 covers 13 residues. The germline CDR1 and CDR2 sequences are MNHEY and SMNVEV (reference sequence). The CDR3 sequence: CASSFTSSYEQYF. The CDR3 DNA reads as TGTGCCAGCAGTTTTACTTCCTCCTACGAGCAGTACTTC.

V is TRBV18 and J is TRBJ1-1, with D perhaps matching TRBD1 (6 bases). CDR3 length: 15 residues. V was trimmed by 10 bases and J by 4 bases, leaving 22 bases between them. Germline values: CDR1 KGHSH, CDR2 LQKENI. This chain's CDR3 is CATKLAPGEGTEAFF. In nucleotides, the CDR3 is TGTGCCACCAAATTGGCCCCAGGGGAAGGCACTGAAGCTTTCTTT.

This CDR3 is CASSLDRGNQPQHF. DNA for the CDR3: TGCGCCAGCAGCCTAGACAGGGGAAATCAGCCCCAGCATTTT. The genes are TRBV4-3 and TRBJ1-5; 8 bases agree with TRBD1. The CDR3 covers 14 residues. Unmatched junction bases numbered 3, after V lost 4 bases and J lost 4 bases. Germline CDR1 is LGHNA and CDR2 is YSLEER.

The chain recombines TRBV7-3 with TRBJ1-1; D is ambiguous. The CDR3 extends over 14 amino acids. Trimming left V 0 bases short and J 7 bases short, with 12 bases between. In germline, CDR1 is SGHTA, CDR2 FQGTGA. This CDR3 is CASSLTGPGDEAFF. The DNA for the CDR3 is TGTGCCAGCAGCTTAACAGGGCCCGGGGATGAAGCTTTCTTT.

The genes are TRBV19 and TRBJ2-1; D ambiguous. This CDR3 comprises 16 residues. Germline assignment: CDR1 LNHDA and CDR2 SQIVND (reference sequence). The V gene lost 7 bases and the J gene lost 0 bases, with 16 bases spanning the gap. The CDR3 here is CASTPRSGSSYNEQFF. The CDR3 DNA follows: TGTGCCAGTACCCCACGGTCAGGCAGCTCCTACAATGAGCAGTTCTTC. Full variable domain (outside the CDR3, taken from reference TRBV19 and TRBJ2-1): DGGITQSPKYLFRKEGQNVTLSCEQNLNHDAMYWYRQDPGQGLRLIYYSQIVNDFQKGDIAEGYSVSREKKESFPLTVTSAQKNPTAFYLCASTPRSGSSYNEQFFGPGTRLTVL.

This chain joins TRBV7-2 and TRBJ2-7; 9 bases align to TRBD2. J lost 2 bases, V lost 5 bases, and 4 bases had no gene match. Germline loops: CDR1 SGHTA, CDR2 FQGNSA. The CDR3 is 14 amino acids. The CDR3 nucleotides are TGTGCCAGCAGCCCTCTAGCGGGGACCTACGAGCAGTACTTC. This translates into CASSPLAGTYEQYF.